This entry is about one T cell receptor beta chain. Per the study methods: How many nucleated cells were present was estimated from reference gene primer amplification. TCRdb's table, derived via immunoSEQ multiplex PCR, lists solely in-frame clones and lacks some. V, J and clone size are those of that table, while D and trimming were read from the DNA. The sample yields over 250,000 clones, over 65% seen once. This sample was included in a study of blood T cell repertoires in COVID-19. Study-level information: Specimens from acute and convalescent COVID-19 originated in the United States, Italy and Spain. Sample material is recorded as cDNA or gDNA derived from T cells, B-cell-depleted T cells, or PBMCs.

V lost 6 bases and J 0 bases, leaving 12 bases between the germline ends. Looked up from germline, CDR1 is MNHEY and CDR2 is SMNVEV (reference sequence). The CDR3 sequence is 14 residues long. The sample taken for sequencing was peripheral blood. The TCR originated in a woman over 75 with acute or convalescent COVID-19. The chain uses TRBV27 and TRBJ2-7; D perhaps matches TRBD1 (6 bases). The CDR3 is CASRNRDNSYEQYF. CDR3 nucleotides: TGTGCCAGCAGAAACAGGGACAACTCCTACGAGCAGTACTTC.